The 26 T cell receptor beta chains listed next were all sequenced from one sample in a study of T cells in Graves' hyperthyroidism and ophthalmopathy (dated by TCRdb to the late 2010s). The library was made by multiplex PCR. Reads for this sample came from an Illumina HiSeq 2000. TCR beta CDR3 regions were amplified from RNA transcripts. A first-round RT-PCR of the TCR CDR3 used the HTBI primer set with the Qiagen OneStep RT-PCR kit. TCRdb reprocessed the public reads (quality trimming at Q25 with fastp, clone calling with MiXCR) and kept in-frame beta chains. Here each entry gathers all rows of one CDR3 protein and keeps the most common genes and DNA. This sample is represented by hundreds of thousands of distinct CDR3 sequences; roughly 40% of them were singletons. Over 8% of the sample rests with the top ten. Material for sequencing was blood. All receptors come from a man younger than 35 with Graves' hyperthyroidism.

This chain uses TRBV2 with TRBJ1-1; D gene unclear. CDR3 length equals 15 residues. With 10 bases removed from V and 4 bases from J, the gap between germline ends came to 22 bases. Germline-derived CDR1 and CDR2 are SNHLY and FYNNEI. CDR3 loop: CATLLTKRSGTEAFF. The CDR3 DNA reads as TGTGCCACCCTTCTAACTAAGAGGTCGGGCACTGAAGCTTTCTTT.

Comment on this clonotype: The CDR3 end shows no conserved phenylalanine or tryptophan, and so a read error is likely. The rearrangement joins TRBV19 to TRBJ1-1, with D uncertain. Trimming shortened V by 3 bases and J by 8 bases, and 10 bases separated the two germline ends. The CDR3 is 12 residues long. The germline gives CDR1 LNHDA, CDR2 SQIVND (reference sequence). CDR3 DNA sequence: TGTGCCAGTAGTATGGGGTCCATAGAAGCTTTCCTT. Encoded protein: CASSMGSIEAFL.

The genes are TRBV4-1 and TRBJ2-7; 10 bases agree with TRBD1. The V gene end was trimmed by 0 bases and the J gene end by 6 bases; junction bases not matched to a gene: 8. The CDR3 contains 16 residues. The V gene's germline CDR1 is MGHRA and CDR2 YSYEKL. The chain's CDR3 is CASSQDADRGLGEQYF. For the CDR3, the DNA is TGCGCCAGCAGCCAAGATGCGGACAGGGGGTTAGGCGAGCAGTACTTC.

A remark on this clonotype: This CDR3 is missing its conserved last phenylalanine or tryptophan, likely due to a read error. Because the CDR3's place on the DNA is in doubt, the DNA is left out and the CDR3 is given as listed by TCRdb. The chain couples TRBV19 to TRBJ2-6; whether TRBD1, the table's D call, matches the DNA was not checked. Germline-derived CDR1 and CDR2 are LNHDA and SQIVND (reference sequence). A total of 8 residues make up the CDR3, ends included. This CDR3 is CASTGWDT.

This chain links TRBV29-1 with TRBJ1-2; a possible D gene is TRBD1 (5 bases). There are 10 residues in the CDR3. CDR1 and CDR2 (germline): SQVTM, ANQGSEA. This CDR3 is CSAGSYGYTF. The CDR3 DNA sequence: TGCAGTGCAGGGTCCTATGGCTACACCTTC.

CDR3 DNA sequence: TGTGCCAGCAGAGGAGTTAAGGTTGAAGCTTTCTTT. It codes for CASRGVKVEAFF. This chain connects TRBV11-2 to TRBJ1-1; no definite D call. Germline loops: CDR1 SGHAT, CDR2 FQNNGV. The CDR3 extends over 12 amino acids. The V gene lost 6 bases and the J gene lost 7 bases, with 12 bases spanning the gap.

This clonotype was picked up many times. This chain joins TRBV15 and TRBJ1-5; D possibly corresponds to TRBD1 (6 bases). Trimming cost V 0 bases and J 0 bases, with 6 bases left between them. The CDR3 totals 15 residues. Germline lookup yields CDR1 LNHNV and CDR2 YYDKDF (reference sequence). CDR3 sequence: CATSRDRGSNQPQHF. The CDR3, as DNA: TGTGCCACCAGCAGAGACAGGGGTAGCAATCAGCCCCAGCATTTT.

Notes on this clonotype: The junction shows a germline mismatch at one end, possibly a read error. The chain links TRBV7-9 to TRBJ2-7; D possibly corresponds to TRBD2 (7 bases). The germline CDR1 and CDR2 sequences are SEHNR and FQNEAQ (reference sequence). The length of the CDR3 is 14 residues. Here the CDR3 reads CARSSEGGAYEQYF. In nucleotides, the CDR3 is TGTGCCCGCAGCAGCGAGGGGGGGGCCTACGAGCAGTACTTC.

There are many counts of this clonotype. The rearrangement links TRBV20-1 to TRBJ2-2; D not resolved. CDR3 length equals 14 residues. Germline loops: CDR1 DFQATT, CDR2 SNEGSKA (reference sequence). V dropped 0 bases and J dropped 0 bases, with 5 bases sitting between them. CDR3 DNA: TGCAGTGCTAGAGATTGGACGAACACCGGGGAGCTGTTTTTT. This codes for CSARDWTNTGELFF.

This clonotype came up many times. The chain combines TRBV20-1 with TRBJ2-7; D tentatively fits TRBD1 or TRBD2 (5 bases each). Germline values: CDR1 DFQATT, CDR2 SNEGSKA (reference sequence). The CDR3 has 13 amino acids. V was shortened by 3 bases and J by 3 bases, with 12 bases between the two germline ends. CDR3 loop: CSASRGGNYEQYF. In nucleotides, the CDR3 is TGCAGTGCTAGTCGGGGCGGAAACTACGAGCAGTACTTC.

This clonotype has a count of ten or more. DNA of the CDR3: TGTGCCAGCAGCATCCGGGACAGCTACGAGCAGTACTTC. Its translation is CASSIRDSYEQYF. The gene calls are TRBV11-2 and TRBJ2-7, with 7 bases identical to TRBD1. CDR3 length equals 13 residues. The V gene end was trimmed by 5 bases and the J gene end by 3 bases; junction bases not matched to a gene: 4. CDR1 is SGHAT and CDR2 is FQNNGV in the germline V gene.

In the case of this clonotype: A much larger clone differs from this one at a single base, so this may be a read error. This rearrangement joins TRBV9 to TRBJ1-1; TRBD1 is a possible D gene (5 bases). The CDR3 totals 14 residues. From germline, CDR1 is SGDLS and CDR2 YYNGEE. CDR3 residues: CASRPAGVNTEALF. The DNA of the CDR3 is TGTGCCAGCAGACCCGCGGGGGTGAACACTGAAGCTCTCTTT.

The sample holds a few counts of this clonotype. This chain joins TRBV5-5 and TRBJ2-7; no clear D. The CDR3 contains 12 residues. In germline, CDR1 is SGHKS, CDR2 YYEKEE (reference sequence). Between the trimmed V and J ends, which lost 3 bases and 6 bases, there was a span of 10 bases. The CDR3 DNA reads TGTGCCAGCAGCTCGGCCGCCTCCGAGCAGTACTTC. The encoded protein is CASSSAASEQYF.

The chain combines TRBV20-1 with TRBJ1-2; no clear D gene. CDR1 and CDR2 (germline): DFQATT, SNEGSKA (reference sequence). CDR3 length: 13 residues. Trimming pared 6 bases from V and 4 bases from J, leaving 15 bases between. As DNA, the CDR3 is TGCAGTGCGATCGATTTTTCTTTCTATGGCTACACCTTC. The encoded protein is CSAIDFSFYGYTF.

Note on this clonotype: The junction departs from the called germline gene at one end, perhaps through a read error. The chain employs TRBV12-3 or TRBV12-4 and TRBJ2-2; the D gene is possibly TRBD1 (6 bases). CDR3 length equals 16 residues. The CDR3 DNA follows: TGTGCCATCAGTTCCCCGGGACACCTGAACACCGGGGAGCTGTTTTTT. This sequence encodes CAISSPGHLNTGELFF.

The rearrangement joins TRBV6-6 to TRBJ1-5; D call uncertain. The CDR3 has 16 amino acids. The germline CDR1 and CDR2 sequences are MNHNY and SVGAGI (reference sequence). V was shortened by 5 bases and J by 0 bases, with 14 bases between the two germline ends. The CDR3 nucleotides are TGTGCCAGCAGTGAAGCAGTCAAGTTTAGCAATCAGCCCCAGCATTTT. Translating gives CASSEAVKFSNQPQHF.

V and J are TRBV7-2 and TRBJ1-5, with no clear D. V was cut by 8 bases and J by 4 bases, with 9 bases left in between. The CDR3 has 12 amino acids. Germline CDR1 SGHTA, CDR2 FQGNSA. In nucleotides, the CDR3 is TGTGCCAGCGGCCCACGGAATCAGCCCCAGCATTTT. Protein: CASGPRNQPQHF.

This clonotype occurred many times. DNA for the CDR3: TGTGCCACCAGCACTCGACAGGAAACCTACGAGCAGTACTTC. Translation: CATSTRQETYEQYF. J is TRBJ2-7 and V is TRBV15, with D perhaps TRBD1 (6 bases). The CDR3 consists of 14 residues. Germline assignment: CDR1 LNHNV and CDR2 YYDKDF (reference sequence). Trimming removed 4 bases at V and 2 bases at J, with 12 bases between.

The rearrangement links TRBV19 to TRBJ1-2, with D possibly TRBD1 on 5 matching bases. The CDR3 is made up of 15 amino acids. Trimming took off 9 bases at V and 4 bases at J, with 21 bases between the two ends. Germline lookup yields CDR1 LNHDA and CDR2 SQIVND (reference sequence). The CDR3 coding sequence is TGTGCCAGCAGGGAGTACAGGCCTATTTCCTATGGCTACACCTTC. Residues: CASREYRPISYGYTF.

This sequence joins TRBV29-1 and TRBJ2-7, with a weak D call TRBD1 (6 bases). The CDR3 covers 11 residues. CDR1 and CDR2 (germline): SQVTM, ANQGSEA. V shed 8 bases and J shed 6 bases, with 14 bases lying between them. The CDR3 DNA sequence: TGCAGCAGTTCCTACAGGGCCGAGCAGTACTTC. Protein sequence: CSSSYRAEQYF.

Of note for this clonotype: The final CDR3 position lacks the conserved phenylalanine or tryptophan, pointing to a likely read error. The J gene is TRBJ2-7, the V gene TRBV12-3 or TRBV12-4; D gene unclear. This CDR3 spans 14 amino acids. The V end lost 5 bases, the J end lost 5 bases, and 16 bases lay between the germline ends. In nucleotides, the CDR3 is TGTGCCAGCAGTATCAGTGGAGCCTCTCACGAGCAGTACCTC. Residues: CASSISGASHEQYL.

In this sample, this clonotype turned up many times. J is TRBJ1-3 and V is TRBV25-1, with 9 positions matching TRBD1. Germline V gene lookup returns CDR1 MGHDK and CDR2 SYGVNS. This CDR3 is built from 16 residues. V trimming: 4 bases; J trimming: 6 bases; junction bases outside the gene matches: 10. The CDR3 DNA reads as TGTGCCAGCAGTGGACTGGGACAGGGAGGCGTAAACACCATATATTTT. Encoded protein: CASSGLGQGGVNTIYF.

The gene calls are TRBV5-4 and TRBJ1-2; D is unresolved. Germline loops: CDR1 SGHNT, CDR2 YYREEE (reference sequence). V lost 3 bases to trimming and J lost 0 bases, with 18 bases between them. The CDR3 covers 17 residues. For the CDR3, the DNA is TGTGCCAGCAGCTCCGCGGTATCGGGATTAGCTAACTATGGCTACACCTTC. Its protein product is CASSSAVSGLANYGYTF.

This clonotype was detected ten times or more. An end of the junction differs from the germline gene, which may be a read error. CDR3 residues: CASGLYEQYF. The CDR3 DNA reads as TGCGCCAGCGGCCTCTACGAGCAGTACTTC. This rearrangement joins TRBV12-5 to TRBJ2-7, with D maybe TRBD2 (5 bases). The CDR3 is made up of 10 amino acids. CDR1 and CDR2 from the germline V gene are LGHNT and FRNRAP.

In its sample, this clonotype was seen many times. The chain uses TRBV7-2 and TRBJ2-5, with D possibly matching TRBD2 (5 bases). Trimming pared 3 bases from V and 2 bases from J, leaving 7 bases between. Germline V lookup: CDR1 SGHTA, CDR2 FQGNSA. The CDR3 has 13 residues. CDR3 nucleotides: TGTGCCAGCAGCTTCCCGGGGCAAGAGACCCAGTACTTC. The encoded protein is CASSFPGQETQYF. The full variable domain, completed using reference TRBV7-2 and TRBJ2-5, is GAGVSQSPSNKVTEKGKDVELRCDPISGHTALYWYRQSLGQGLEFLIYFQGNSAPDKSGLPSDRFSAERTGGSVSTLTIQRTQQEDSAVYLCASSFPGQETQYFGPGTRLLVL.

The chain is built from TRBV20-1 and TRBJ2-5; TRBD2 matches at 9 bases. Looked up from germline, CDR1 is DFQATT and CDR2 is SNEGSKA (reference sequence). This CDR3 is built from 13 residues. After removal of 3 bases from V and 3 bases from J, the junction contained 2 bases not matched to a gene. The CDR3 protein is CSASSSGEETQYF. The CDR3 DNA sequence: TGCAGTGCTAGCTCTAGCGGGGAAGAGACCCAGTACTTC.